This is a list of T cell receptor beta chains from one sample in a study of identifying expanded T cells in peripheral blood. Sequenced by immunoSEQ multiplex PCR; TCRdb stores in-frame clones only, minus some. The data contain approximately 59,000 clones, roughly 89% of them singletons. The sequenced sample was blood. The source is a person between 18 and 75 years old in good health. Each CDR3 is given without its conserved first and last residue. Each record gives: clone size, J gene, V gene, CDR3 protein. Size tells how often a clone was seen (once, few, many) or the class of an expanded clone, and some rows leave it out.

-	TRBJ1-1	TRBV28	ASSTHPMNTEAF
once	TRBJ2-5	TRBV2	ASSEDRGIFQETQY
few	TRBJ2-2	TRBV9	ASSGGDGGLGELF
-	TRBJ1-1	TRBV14	ASSQRRTGGEAF
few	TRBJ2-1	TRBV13	ASSPRDWTYNEQF
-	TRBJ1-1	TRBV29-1	SVARERLGTEAF
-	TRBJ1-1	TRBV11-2	ASSFFTGGSDTEAF
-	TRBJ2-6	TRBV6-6	ASSRQGVSGANVLT
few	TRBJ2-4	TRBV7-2	ASRESNIQY
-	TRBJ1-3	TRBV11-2	ASSLVGSGNTIY
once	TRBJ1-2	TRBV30	AWSRGGQVGYGYT
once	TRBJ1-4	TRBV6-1	ASEDRGPGEKLF
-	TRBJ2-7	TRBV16	ASSQLYRVYEQY
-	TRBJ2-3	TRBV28	ASRGLAETSTDTQY
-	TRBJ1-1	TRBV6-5	ASSYRLADTEAF
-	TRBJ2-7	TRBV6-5	ASRDFSGQY
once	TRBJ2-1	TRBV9	ASSVVAGVNEQF
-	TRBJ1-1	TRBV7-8	ASGRASDTEAF
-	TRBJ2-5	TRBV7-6	ASSILAGTSAQY
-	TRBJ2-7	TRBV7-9	ASSSWAGGSYEQY
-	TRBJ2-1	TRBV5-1	ASSLTSDEQF
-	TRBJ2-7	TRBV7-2	ASSLEWFSYEQY
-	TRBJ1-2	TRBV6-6	ASSYVDRGTYGYT
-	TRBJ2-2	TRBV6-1	ASGKISTGELF
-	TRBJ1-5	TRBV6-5	ASRGQPNQPQH
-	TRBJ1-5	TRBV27	ASSPAGNSQPQH
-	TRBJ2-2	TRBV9	ASSPSGTGWATGELF
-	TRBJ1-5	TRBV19	ASSMRPRDRNQPQH
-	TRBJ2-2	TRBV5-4	ASSQTSGETGELF
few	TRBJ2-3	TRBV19	ASSIDPSAGGTDTQY
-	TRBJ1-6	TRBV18	ASSPQGAYNSPLH
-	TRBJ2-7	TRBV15	ATSRTRDRGHEQY
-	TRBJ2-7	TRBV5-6	ASSWRLAGNYEQY
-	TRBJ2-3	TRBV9	ASSVGGGTGVIDTQY
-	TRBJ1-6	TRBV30	AWSIYQGAAYNSPLH
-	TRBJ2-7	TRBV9	ASSVGQSSSYEQY
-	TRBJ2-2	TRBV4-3	ASSPQTGGNTGELF
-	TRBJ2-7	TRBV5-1	ASSPRQGMGPSYEQY
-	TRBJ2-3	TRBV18	ASSPGRGMVTQY
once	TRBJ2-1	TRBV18	ASSQYNEQF
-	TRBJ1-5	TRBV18	ASSPTGGNQPQH
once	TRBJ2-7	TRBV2	ASSVVGWQY
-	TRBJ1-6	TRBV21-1	ASSKAIETTGKSSPLH
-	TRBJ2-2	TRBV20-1	SVRGHGELF
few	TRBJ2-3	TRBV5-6	ASSLQDTQY